This T cell receptor (beta chain) was sequenced during a study of blood T cell repertoires in COVID-19. Method: immunoSEQ multiplex PCR; TCRdb's copy keeps in-frame clones and lacks some. This repertoire shows 120,000 or so clones, more than 65% found once; its top ten account for around 2%. J gave up 0 bases and V 3 bases, and 2 bases lay outside the gene matches. The germline gives CDR1 SGHTA, CDR2 FQGTGA. The CDR3 sequence is 15 residues long. This clone was seen just once. The source material was peripheral blood. The TCR originated in a woman in her seventies with acute or convalescent COVID-19. The chain uses TRBV7-3 and TRBJ1-3; TRBD1 aligns across 7 bases. Written as DNA, the CDR3 is TGTGCCAGCAGCTTGACAGGGCTCTCTGGAAACACCATATATTTT. Protein product: CASSLTGLSGNTIYF.